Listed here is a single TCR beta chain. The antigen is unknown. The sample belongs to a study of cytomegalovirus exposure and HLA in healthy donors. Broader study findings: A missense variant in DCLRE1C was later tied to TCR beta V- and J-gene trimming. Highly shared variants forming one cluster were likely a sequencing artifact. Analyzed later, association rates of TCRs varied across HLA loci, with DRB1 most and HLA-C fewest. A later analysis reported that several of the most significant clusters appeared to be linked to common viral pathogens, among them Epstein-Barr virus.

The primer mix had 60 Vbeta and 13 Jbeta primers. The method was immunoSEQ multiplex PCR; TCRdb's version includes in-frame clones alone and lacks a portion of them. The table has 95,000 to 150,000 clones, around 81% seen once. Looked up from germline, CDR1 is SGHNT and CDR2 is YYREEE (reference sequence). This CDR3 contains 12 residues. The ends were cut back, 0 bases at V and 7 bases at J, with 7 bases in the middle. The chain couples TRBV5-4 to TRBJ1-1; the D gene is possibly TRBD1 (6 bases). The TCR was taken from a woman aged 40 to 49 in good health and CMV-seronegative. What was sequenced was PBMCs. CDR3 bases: TGTGCCAGCAGCTTGGGCAGGGGTGAAGCTTTCTTT. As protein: CASSLGRGEAFF.